The next 32 T cell receptor beta chains were all read from a single sample in a study of T cell responses to AZD1222 COVID-19 vaccine. TCRdb keeps only in-frame clones here, not all; method: immunoSEQ multiplex PCR. The repertoire has around 150,000 clones, 80% to 95% of them found once; the top ten carry roughly 3.9%. Sequences were derived from peripheral blood, sampled 28 days after the second AZD1222 dose. Receptors were obtained from an adult who received the AZD1222 COVID-19 vaccine.

The rearrangement links TRBV9 to TRBJ2-2, with unresolved D. CDR3 size: 17 residues. Germline V gene lookup returns CDR1 SGDLS and CDR2 YYNGEE. Between the trimmed V and J ends, which lost 1 base and 2 bases, there was a span of 15 bases. CDR3: CASSVWVSGDNTGELFF. For the CDR3, the DNA is TGTGCCAGCAGCGTATGGGTTAGTGGAGATAACACCGGGGAGCTGTTTTTT.

This chain joins TRBV4-3 and TRBJ1-2, with 9 bases that match TRBD1. Germline loops: CDR1 LGHNA, CDR2 YSLEER. V lost 0 bases to trimming and J lost 4 bases; unmatched junction nucleotides: 6. The CDR3 extends over 16 amino acids. In DNA, the CDR3 is TGCGCCAGCAGCCAAGACACAGGGGGCTGGGGCTATGGCTACACCTTC. This translates into CASSQDTGGWGYGYTF.

The V call is TRBV19, the J call TRBJ2-1; D is unclear. The CDR3 totals 15 residues. The V end lost 3 bases, the J end lost 6 bases, and 15 bases lay between the germline ends. From germline, CDR1 is LNHDA and CDR2 SQIVND (reference sequence). CDR3 loop: CASSIELRSLNEQFF. In DNA form, the CDR3 reads TGTGCCAGTAGTATTGAGCTGCGGTCCCTCAATGAGCAGTTCTTC.

The chain carries TRBV5-1 and TRBJ1-1; no reliable D call. V lost 0 bases to trimming and J lost 2 bases, with 5 bases between them. This CDR3 is 13 amino acids long. Germline V gene lookup returns CDR1 SGHRS and CDR2 YFSETQ. The CDR3 loop is CASSLDANTEAFF. Here the CDR3 DNA reads TGCGCCAGCAGCTTGGATGCTAACACTGAAGCTTTCTTT.

The chain employs TRBV19 and TRBJ1-2; 9 bases fit TRBD1. Germline assignment: CDR1 LNHDA and CDR2 SQIVND (reference sequence). Losses at the gene ends were 6 bases for V and 6 bases for J; bases not matched to a gene: 8. The CDR3 runs to 14 residues. CDR3 in amino acids: CASRATDRGNGYTF. The CDR3 nucleotides are TGTGCCAGTAGGGCGACGGACAGGGGAAATGGCTACACCTTC.

V usage is TRBV25-1 and J usage is TRBJ1-2; 8 positions match TRBD1. The CDR3 spans 15 residues. Germline-derived CDR1 and CDR2 are MGHDK and SYGVNS. V lost 3 bases to trimming and J lost 8 bases; unmatched junction nucleotides: 11. CDR3 loop: CASSDFKQGGWGYTF. CDR3 in DNA: TGTGCCAGCAGTGATTTTAAACAGGGGGGCTGGGGCTACACCTTC.

The table lists this clone with a count of one. Here the CDR3 reads CASSQDAGIWEQYF. The CDR3 nucleotides are TGCGCCAGCAGCCAAGATGCTGGGATTTGGGAGCAGTACTTC. The rearrangement links TRBV4-3 to TRBJ2-7; D not certain. Germline V gene lookup returns CDR1 LGHNA and CDR2 YSLEER. V shed 0 bases and J shed 7 bases, with 13 bases lying between them. This CDR3 is built from 14 residues.

The chain has TRBV6-5 and TRBJ2-5, with 9 bases identical to TRBD1. Germline V CDR1 and CDR2: MNHEY, SVGAGI. J lost 5 bases, V lost 10 bases, and 8 bases had no gene match. This CDR3 spans 13 amino acids. CDR3 sequence: CATHRGREETQYF. The CDR3 DNA is TGTGCCACACACAGGGGGCGGGAGGAGACCCAGTACTTC.

The chain links TRBV12-3 or TRBV12-4 to TRBJ1-1; no reliable D call. CDR3 size: 12 residues. The V and J ends lost 2 bases and 5 bases respectively, with 6 bases between them. CDR3 sequence (DNA): TGTGCCAGCAGTTTATTAGGAACTGAAGCTTTCTTT. Translation: CASSLLGTEAFF.

The chain joins TRBV7-9 to TRBJ2-2, with 8 bases identical to TRBD1. Germline CDR1 SEHNR, CDR2 FQNEAQ (reference sequence). The CDR3 has 17 residues. V was pared by 5 bases and J by 2 bases, with 10 bases of the junction left unmatched. CDR3 in DNA: TGTGCCAGCAGCCACCCAGGACAGGGAATTAACACCGGGGAGCTGTTTTTT. Protein product: CASSHPGQGINTGELFF.

The chain recombines TRBV5-1 with TRBJ1-1, with D possibly matching TRBD1 (6 bases). CDR1 SGHRS and CDR2 YFSETQ come from the germline V gene. Trimming removed 0 bases at V and 2 bases at J, with 14 bases between. The CDR3 totals 16 residues. The CDR3 sequence is CASSLAGGAINTEAFF. The CDR3 DNA sequence: TGCGCCAGCAGCTTGGCCGGGGGCGCGATTAACACTGAAGCTTTCTTT.

CDR3 DNA sequence: TGTGCCAGCAGCTCGGAGACGGACTCGACTGAAGCTTTCTTT. This encodes CASSSETDSTEAFF. This chain uses TRBV7-8 with TRBJ1-1; the D is unclear. Germline V lookup: CDR1 SGHVS, CDR2 FQNEAQ. Trimming left V 4 bases short and J 5 bases short, with 14 bases between. The CDR3 contains 14 residues.

This chain links TRBV6-1 with TRBJ1-3; D unresolved. The length of the CDR3 is 15 residues. Trimming removed 3 bases at V and 0 bases at J, with 9 bases between. Per germline, CDR1 MNHNS and CDR2 SASEGT. In DNA form, the CDR3 reads TGTGCCAGCAGTGAGGTTCTCAGCTCTGGAAACACCATATATTTT. Amino acids: CASSEVLSSGNTIYF.

CDR3 loop: CASSVTGNQETQYF. The CDR3, as DNA: TGTGCCAGCAGCGTAACAGGGAATCAAGAGACCCAGTACTTC. This chain joins TRBV9 and TRBJ2-5; D possibly corresponds to TRBD1 (6 bases). This CDR3 has 14 residues. Trimming took 1 base from V and 2 from J, leaving 9 bases between them. CDR1 and CDR2 (germline): SGDLS, YYNGEE.

This rearrangement joins TRBV7-9 to TRBJ2-7; 8 nucleotides agree with TRBD1. Trimming cost V 4 bases and J 7 bases; bases outside gene matches: 6. The CDR3 is made up of 13 amino acids. Germline-derived CDR1 and CDR2 are SEHNR and FQNEAQ (reference sequence). DNA for the CDR3: TGTGCCAGCAGCTCTCCTACAGGGGGGGAGCAGTACTTC. Residues: CASSSPTGGEQYF.

The genes are TRBV28 and TRBJ2-7; TRBD2 agrees at 12 bases. The CDR3 has 15 amino acids. Germline trimming cut 6 bases from V and 7 bases from J; bases unmatched to any gene: 10. Germline V CDR1 and CDR2: MDHEN, SYDVKM. CDR3 protein: CASSSPTSGREEQYF. CDR3 nucleotide sequence: TGTGCCAGCAGCTCCCCGACTAGCGGGAGAGAGGAGCAGTACTTC.

The V and J genes are TRBV18 and TRBJ2-7; D gene uncertain. V lost 0 bases, J lost 0 bases, and 12 bases lay in between. The CDR3 length is 16 residues. Germline CDR1 KGHSH, CDR2 LQKENI. This CDR3 is CASSPPMSISSYEQYF. In DNA, the CDR3 is TGTGCCAGCTCACCACCGATGTCGATTAGCTCCTACGAGCAGTACTTC.

About this clone: Other DNA sequences within the sample encode an identical CDR3. The rearrangement joins TRBV7-9 to TRBJ2-3; D tentatively reads TRBD1 or TRBD2 (5 bases each). The CDR3 loop spans 15 amino acids. Germline loops: CDR1 SEHNR, CDR2 FQNEAQ (reference sequence). V lost 1 base and J lost 2, with 10 bases in between. CDR3 residues: CASSLVTGHTDTQYF. In nucleotides, the CDR3 is TGTGCCAGCAGCTTAGTAACGGGGCACACAGATACGCAGTATTTT.

The chain uses TRBV3-1 (or the pseudogene TRBV3-2) and TRBJ1-2; TRBD1 is a possible D gene (5 bases). Trimming pared 4 bases from V and 4 bases from J, leaving 13 bases between. CDR1 is LGHDT and CDR2 is YNNKEL in the germline V gene (reference sequence). The CDR3 covers 14 residues. The CDR3 sequence: CASSPMTEVYGYTF. CDR3 nucleotide sequence: TGTGCCAGCAGCCCAATGACAGAAGTCTATGGCTACACCTTC.

V is TRBV11-3 and J is TRBJ2-7, with TRBD2 identical over 8 bases. The CDR3 is 15 residues long. With 2 bases clipped from V and 2 bases from J, the junction kept 5 bases outside the gene matches. CDR1 is SGHNT, CDR2 YENEEA, per germline. CDR3 in amino acids: CASSLHGGGTYEQYF. In DNA, the CDR3 is TGTGCCAGCAGCTTACACGGGGGGGGGACCTACGAGCAGTACTTC.

This clone showed up just once. CDR3 bases: TGTGCCAGCAGCTTGGACACCCAGCCCCAGCATTTT. Its translation is CASSLDTQPQHF. This rearrangement joins TRBV5-4 to TRBJ1-5; D is uncertain. Trimming left V 0 bases short and J 7 bases short, with 5 bases between. The germline V gene has CDR1 SGHNT and CDR2 YYREEE (reference sequence). There are 12 residues in the CDR3.

The rearrangement uses TRBV6-4 and TRBJ2-1, with TRBD2 matching over 12 bases. J lost 8 bases, V lost 6 bases, and 5 bases had no gene match. The CDR3 consists of 14 residues. Per the germline V gene, CDR1 is MRHNA and CDR2 is SNTAGT. In nucleotides, the CDR3 is TGTGCCAGCAGCCTAGCGGGAGGGCGGGATGAGCAGTTCTTC. Protein product: CASSLAGGRDEQFF.

In this sample, this clone turned up once. One end of the junction is discordant with germline, which a read error may explain. The gene calls are TRBV13 and TRBJ1-6; 8 bases align to TRBD1. Germline V gives CDR1 PRHDT, CDR2 FYEKMQ (reference sequence). CDR3 length equals 14 residues. The CDR3 loop is CASSIGQGQSPLHF. For the CDR3, the DNA is TGTGCCAGCAGCATAGGACAGGGCCAATCACCCCTCCACTTT.

This chain uses TRBV12-5 with TRBJ2-5; TRBD1 agrees at 10 bases. The germline CDR1 and CDR2 sequences are LGHNT and FRNRAP. Unmatched junction bases numbered 15, after V lost 6 bases and J lost 8 bases. This CDR3 has 16 amino acids. CDR3 region: CASGRQGAEGIDTQYF. The CDR3 bases are TGTGCTAGTGGCCGACAGGGGGCGGAGGGAATTGACACCCAGTACTTC. The variable domain in full, with the rest retrieved from reference TRBV12-5 and TRBJ2-5, is DARVTQTPRHKVTEMGQEVTMRCQPILGHNTVFWYRQTMMQGLELLAYFRNRAPLDDSGMPKDRFSAEMPDATLATLKIQPSEPRDSAVYFCASGRQGAEGIDTQYFGPGTRLLVL.

This rearrangement joins TRBV5-1 to TRBJ2-2; no clear D gene. The V end lost 1 base, the J end lost 1 base, and 5 bases lay between the germline ends. The CDR3 consists of 14 residues. Germline values: CDR1 SGHRS, CDR2 YFSETQ. DNA for the CDR3: TGCGCCAGCAGCTTGTACCTGAACACCGGGGAGCTGTTTTTT. Translated, it gives CASSLYLNTGELFF.

The chain links TRBV5-1 to TRBJ2-1; 8 bases are a match to TRBD2. The CDR3 has 14 amino acids. The germline gives CDR1 SGHRS, CDR2 YFSETQ. V shed 7 bases and J 8 bases; nucleotides not matched to a gene: 11. CDR3 amino acids: CASWDGRGGDEQFF. CDR3 nucleotides: TGCGCCAGCTGGGACGGGAGGGGAGGGGATGAGCAGTTCTTC.

The chain recombines TRBV28 with TRBJ2-5; 13 nucleotides match TRBD2. Trimming removed 5 bases from V and 5 bases from J; junction bases left unmatched: 11. The CDR3 extends over 17 amino acids. CDR1 and CDR2 from the germline V gene are MDHEN and SYDVKM. The CDR3 nucleotides read TGTGCCAGCAGTCCCACTAGCGGGAGGGCCCGCTGGGAGACCCAGTACTTC. It yields the protein CASSPTSGRARWETQYF.

The rearrangement joins TRBV4-2 to TRBJ1-3; D is unclear. Looked up from germline, CDR1 is LGHNA and CDR2 is YNFKEQ. V was cut by 4 bases and J by 0 bases, with 10 bases left in between. This CDR3 has 15 amino acids. The CDR3 DNA reads as TGTGCCAGCAGCCCGCAAAGAAACTCTGGAAACACCATATATTTT. This encodes CASSPQRNSGNTIYF.

The chain recombines TRBV19 with TRBJ2-2; D tentatively fits TRBD1 or TRBD2 (5 bases each). Trimming took 4 bases from V and 3 from J, leaving 9 bases between them. From germline, CDR1 is LNHDA and CDR2 SQIVND (reference sequence). CDR3 length: 14 amino acids. The CDR3 here is CASSTGPYTGELFF. The CDR3 DNA is TGTGCCAGTAGTACGGGACCATACACCGGGGAGCTGTTTTTT.

This clone has only one observation. The V call is TRBV19, the J call TRBJ1-1; 9 positions agree with TRBD1. The CDR3 totals 15 residues. Per germline, CDR1 LNHDA and CDR2 SQIVND (reference sequence). With V trimmed by 7 bases and J by 0 bases, 6 bases remained unmatched. In DNA form, the CDR3 reads TGTGCCAGTATCGCACAGGGGGCCCTGAACACTGAAGCTTTCTTT. This translates into CASIAQGALNTEAFF.

The table lists this clone with a count of one. The V call is TRBV27, the J call TRBJ2-5, with TRBD2 identical over 11 bases. The germline V gene encodes CDR1 MNHEY and CDR2 SMNVEV (reference sequence). Germline trimming cut 7 bases from V and 7 bases from J; bases unmatched to any gene: 11. The length of the CDR3 is 15 residues. The CDR3 sequence is CASTFSGRGVGTQYF. The CDR3 DNA follows: TGTGCCAGCACCTTTAGCGGGAGGGGGGTTGGGACCCAGTACTTC.

This clone was seen only once. This chain joins TRBV4-2 and TRBJ2-1; no reliable D call. The CDR3 is 12 residues long. Germline-derived CDR1 and CDR2 are LGHNA and YNFKEQ. V shed 1 base and J shed 7 bases, with 5 bases lying between them. The CDR3 region has the DNA TGTGCCAGCAGCCAAGCCGGGAATGAGCAGTTCTTC. Translating it yields CASSQAGNEQFF.